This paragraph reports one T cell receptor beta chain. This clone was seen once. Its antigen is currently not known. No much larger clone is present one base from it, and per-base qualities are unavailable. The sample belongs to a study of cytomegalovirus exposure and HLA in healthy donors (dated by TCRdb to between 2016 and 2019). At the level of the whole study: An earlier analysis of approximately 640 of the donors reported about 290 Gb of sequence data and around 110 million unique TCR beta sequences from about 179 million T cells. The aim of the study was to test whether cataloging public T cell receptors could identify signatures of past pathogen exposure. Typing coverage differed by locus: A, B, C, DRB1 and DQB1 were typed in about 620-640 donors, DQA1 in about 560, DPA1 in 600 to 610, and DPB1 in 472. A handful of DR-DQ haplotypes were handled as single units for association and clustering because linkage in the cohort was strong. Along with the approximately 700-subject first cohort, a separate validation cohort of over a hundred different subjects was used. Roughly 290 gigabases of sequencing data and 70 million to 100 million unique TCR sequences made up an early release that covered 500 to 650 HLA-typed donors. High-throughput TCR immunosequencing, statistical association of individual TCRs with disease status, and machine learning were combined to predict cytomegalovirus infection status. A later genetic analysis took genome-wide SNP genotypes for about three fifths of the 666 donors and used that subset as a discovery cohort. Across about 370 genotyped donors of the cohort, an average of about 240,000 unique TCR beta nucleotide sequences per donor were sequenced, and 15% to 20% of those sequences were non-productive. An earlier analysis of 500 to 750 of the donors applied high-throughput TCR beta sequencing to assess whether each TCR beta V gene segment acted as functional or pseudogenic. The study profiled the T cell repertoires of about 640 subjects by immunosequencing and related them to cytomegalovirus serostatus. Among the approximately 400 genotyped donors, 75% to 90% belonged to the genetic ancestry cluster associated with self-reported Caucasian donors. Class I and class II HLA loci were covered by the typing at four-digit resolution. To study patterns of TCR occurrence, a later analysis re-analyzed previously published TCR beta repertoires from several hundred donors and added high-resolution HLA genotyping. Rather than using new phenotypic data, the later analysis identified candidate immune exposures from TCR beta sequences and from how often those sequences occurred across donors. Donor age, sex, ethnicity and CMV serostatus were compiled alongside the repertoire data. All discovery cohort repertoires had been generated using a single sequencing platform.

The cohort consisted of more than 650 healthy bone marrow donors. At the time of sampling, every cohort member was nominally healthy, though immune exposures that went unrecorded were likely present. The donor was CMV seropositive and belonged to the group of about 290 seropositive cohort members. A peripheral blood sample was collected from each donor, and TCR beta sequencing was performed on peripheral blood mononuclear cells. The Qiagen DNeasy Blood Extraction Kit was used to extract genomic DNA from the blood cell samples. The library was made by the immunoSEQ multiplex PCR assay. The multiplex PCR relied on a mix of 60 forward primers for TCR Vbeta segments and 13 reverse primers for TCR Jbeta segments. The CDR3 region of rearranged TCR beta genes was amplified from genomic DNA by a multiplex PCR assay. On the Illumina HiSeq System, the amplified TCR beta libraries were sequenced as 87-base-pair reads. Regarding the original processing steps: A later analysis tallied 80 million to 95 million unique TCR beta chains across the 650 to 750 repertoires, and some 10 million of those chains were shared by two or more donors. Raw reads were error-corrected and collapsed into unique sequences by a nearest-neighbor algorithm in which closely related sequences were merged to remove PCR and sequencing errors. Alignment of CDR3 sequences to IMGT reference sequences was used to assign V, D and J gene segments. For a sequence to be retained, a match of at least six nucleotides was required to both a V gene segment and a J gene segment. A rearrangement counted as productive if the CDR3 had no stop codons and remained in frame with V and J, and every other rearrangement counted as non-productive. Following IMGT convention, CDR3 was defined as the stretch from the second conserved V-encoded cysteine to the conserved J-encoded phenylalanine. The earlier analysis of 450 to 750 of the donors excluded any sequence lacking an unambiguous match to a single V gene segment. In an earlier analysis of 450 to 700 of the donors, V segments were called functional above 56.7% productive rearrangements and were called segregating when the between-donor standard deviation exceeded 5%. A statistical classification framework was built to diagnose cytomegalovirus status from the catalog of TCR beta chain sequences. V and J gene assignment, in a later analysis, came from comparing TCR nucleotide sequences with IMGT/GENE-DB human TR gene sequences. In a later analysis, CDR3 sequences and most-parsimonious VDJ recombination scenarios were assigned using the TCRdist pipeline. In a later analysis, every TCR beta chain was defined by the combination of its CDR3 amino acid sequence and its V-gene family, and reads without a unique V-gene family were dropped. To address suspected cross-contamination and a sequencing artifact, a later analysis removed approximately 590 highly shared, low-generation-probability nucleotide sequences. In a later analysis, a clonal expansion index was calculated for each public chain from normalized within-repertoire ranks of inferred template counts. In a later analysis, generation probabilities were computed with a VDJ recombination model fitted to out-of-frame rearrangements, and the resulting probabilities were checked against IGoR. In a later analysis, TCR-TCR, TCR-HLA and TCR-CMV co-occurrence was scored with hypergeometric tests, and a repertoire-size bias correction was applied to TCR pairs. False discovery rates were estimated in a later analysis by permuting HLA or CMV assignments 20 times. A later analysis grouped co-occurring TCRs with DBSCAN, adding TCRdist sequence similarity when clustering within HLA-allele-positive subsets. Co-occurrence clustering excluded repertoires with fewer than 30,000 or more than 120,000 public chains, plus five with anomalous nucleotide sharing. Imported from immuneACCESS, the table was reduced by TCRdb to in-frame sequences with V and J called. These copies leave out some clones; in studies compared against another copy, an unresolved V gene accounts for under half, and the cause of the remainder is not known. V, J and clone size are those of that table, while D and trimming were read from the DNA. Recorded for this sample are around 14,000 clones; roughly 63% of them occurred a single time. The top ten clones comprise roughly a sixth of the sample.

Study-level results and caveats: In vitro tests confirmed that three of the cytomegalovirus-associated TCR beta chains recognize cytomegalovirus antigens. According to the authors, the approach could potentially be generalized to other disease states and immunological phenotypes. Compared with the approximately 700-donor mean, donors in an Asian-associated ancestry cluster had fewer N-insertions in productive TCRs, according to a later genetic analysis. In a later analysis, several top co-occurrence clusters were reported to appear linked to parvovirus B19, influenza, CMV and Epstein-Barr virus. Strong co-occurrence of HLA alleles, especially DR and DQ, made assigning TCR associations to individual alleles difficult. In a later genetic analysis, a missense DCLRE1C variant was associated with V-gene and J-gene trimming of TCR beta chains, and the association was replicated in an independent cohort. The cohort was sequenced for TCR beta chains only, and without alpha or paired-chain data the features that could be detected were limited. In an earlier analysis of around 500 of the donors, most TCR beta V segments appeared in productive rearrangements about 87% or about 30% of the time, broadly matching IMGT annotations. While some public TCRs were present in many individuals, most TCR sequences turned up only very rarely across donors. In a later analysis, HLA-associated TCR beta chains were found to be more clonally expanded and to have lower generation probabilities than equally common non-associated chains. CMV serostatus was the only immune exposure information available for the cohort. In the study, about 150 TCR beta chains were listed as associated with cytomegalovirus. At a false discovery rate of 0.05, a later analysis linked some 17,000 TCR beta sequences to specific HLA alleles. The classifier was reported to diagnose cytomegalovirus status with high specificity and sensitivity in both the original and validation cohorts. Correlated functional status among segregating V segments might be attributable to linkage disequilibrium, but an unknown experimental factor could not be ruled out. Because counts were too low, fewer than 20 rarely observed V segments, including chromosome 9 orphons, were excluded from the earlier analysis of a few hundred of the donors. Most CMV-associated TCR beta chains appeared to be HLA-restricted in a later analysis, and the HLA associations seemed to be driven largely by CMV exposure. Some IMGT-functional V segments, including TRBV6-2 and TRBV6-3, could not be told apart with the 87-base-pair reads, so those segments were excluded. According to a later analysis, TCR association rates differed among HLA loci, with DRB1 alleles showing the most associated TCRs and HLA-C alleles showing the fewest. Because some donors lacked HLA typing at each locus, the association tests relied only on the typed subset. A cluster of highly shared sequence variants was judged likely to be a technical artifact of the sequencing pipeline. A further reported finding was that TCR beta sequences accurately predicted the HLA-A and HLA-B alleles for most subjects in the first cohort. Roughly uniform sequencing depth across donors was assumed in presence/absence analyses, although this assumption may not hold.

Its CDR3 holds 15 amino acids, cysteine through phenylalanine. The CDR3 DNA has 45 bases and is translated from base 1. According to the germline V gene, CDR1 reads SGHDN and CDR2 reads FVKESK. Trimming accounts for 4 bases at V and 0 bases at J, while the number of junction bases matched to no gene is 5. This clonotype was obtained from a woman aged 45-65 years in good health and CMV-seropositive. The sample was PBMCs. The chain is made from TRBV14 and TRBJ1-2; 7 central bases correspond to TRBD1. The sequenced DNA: TGTGCCAGCAGCCCGTTGGGACAGCCTAACTATGGCTACACCTTC. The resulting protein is CASSPLGQPNYGYTF. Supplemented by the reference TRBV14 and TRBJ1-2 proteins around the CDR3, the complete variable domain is EAGVTQFPSHSVIEKGQTVTLRCDPISGHDNLYWYRRVMGKEIKFLLHFVKESKQDESGMPNNRFLAERTGGTYSTLKVQPAELEDSGVYFCASSPLGQPNYGYTFGSGTRLTVV.